These 31 T cell receptor beta chains share one sample of origin, sequenced in a study of human T cells and chemical hapten exposure. Time point of the sample: pre-sensitization, week 0. Sample treatment: therapeutic diphenylcyclopropenone sensitization with weekly scalp DPC. TCRdb redid the calling of the RACE reads with MiXCR, one entry per CDR3 protein. This sample carries under 110,000 distinct CDR3 sequences, about 12% of them seen once, and the ten largest clones take 1.6%. Sequenced material: whole blood, taken in connection with sensitization to the hapten diphenylcyclopropenone (DPC). The receptors originated from a woman aged 45-65 years with alopecia areata. Some clones in this sample may be carry-over from other donors' samples.

The sample holds many counts of this clonotype. The chain links TRBV4-3 to TRBJ2-5, with D unclear. V lost 3 bases, J lost 4 bases, and 9 bases lay in between. The CDR3 extends over 13 amino acids. Germline CDR1 and CDR2: LGHNA and YSLEER. The CDR3 nucleotides are TGCGCCAGCAGCCAGCGGCCGGGAGAGACCCAGTACTTC. Translation gives CASSQRPGETQYF.

The sample holds many counts of this clonotype. V and J are TRBV6-6 and TRBJ2-7; 7 bases line up with TRBD2. The CDR3 extends over 14 amino acids. The germline V gene encodes CDR1 MNHNY and CDR2 SVGAGI (reference sequence). V dropped 6 bases and J dropped 7; count of bases not matched to a gene: 12. This CDR3 reads CASRFPGGRGEQYF. In DNA, the CDR3 is TGTGCCAGCAGATTCCCGGGCGGGCGGGGGGAGCAGTACTTC.

This clonotype was seen a handful of times. The chain couples TRBV2 to TRBJ2-7; D perhaps matches TRBD2 (6 bases). From germline, CDR1 is SNHLY and CDR2 FYNNEI. V was cut by 4 bases and J by 7 bases, with 14 bases left in between. The CDR3 spans 13 residues. The CDR3 here is CASSVGRAGEQYF. For the CDR3, the DNA is TGTGCCAGCAGTGTGGGCAGGGCGGGAGAGCAGTACTTC.

The sample holds a few counts of this clonotype. The rearrangement joins TRBV29-1 to TRBJ1-1; no definite D call. The CDR3 contains 12 residues. Trimming stripped 3 bases from V and 1 base from J, with 6 bases between. Germline values: CDR1 SQVTM, CDR2 ANQGSEA. The CDR3 DNA is TGCAGCGTTGACAGATCGAACACTGAAGCTTTCTTT. Its protein product is CSVDRSNTEAFF.

V usage is TRBV7-2 and J usage is TRBJ1-3; D uncertain. CDR3 size: 13 residues. Germline V gene lookup returns CDR1 SGHTA and CDR2 FQGNSA. V was trimmed by 4 bases and J by 4 bases, leaving 8 bases between them. This CDR3 reads CASSSTDGNTIYF. CDR3 DNA: TGTGCCAGCAGCTCCACGGACGGAAACACCATATATTTT.

This clonotype came up a few times. The chain links TRBV14 to TRBJ1-2; 10 bases fit TRBD1. Germline V CDR1 and CDR2: SGHDN, FVKESK. V shed 4 bases and J 4 bases; nucleotides not matched to a gene: 6. CDR3 length equals 15 residues. The chain's CDR3 is CASSLAGTGAYGYTF. In DNA form, the CDR3 reads TGTGCCAGCAGCCTCGCCGGGACAGGGGCCTATGGCTACACCTTC.

This clonotype was seen a few times. V and J are TRBV4-1 and TRBJ1-1; 9 bases align to TRBD1. Germline CDR1 reads MGHRA; CDR2 reads YSYEKL. V dropped 2 bases and J dropped 7; count of bases not matched to a gene: 8. The CDR3 runs to 15 residues. The CDR3 is CASSQPGQGNFEAFF. DNA of the CDR3: TGCGCCAGCAGCCAACCGGGACAGGGTAACTTTGAAGCTTTCTTT.

The sample holds many counts of this clonotype. The chain carries TRBV6-2 or TRBV6-3 and TRBJ2-1; 13 positions agree with TRBD2. Germline assignment: CDR1 MNHEY and CDR2 SVGEGT. The CDR3 loop spans 12 amino acids. Trimming at V came to 5 bases and at J to 15 bases, leaving 4 bases not matched to a gene. Written as DNA, the CDR3 is TGTGCCAGCAGTGGGACTAGCGGGGCGCCGTTCTTC. Translating gives CASSGTSGAPFF.

Ten or more counts support this clonotype. The CDR3 bases are TGCAGTGCTAGGGGGGGCGATAGCAATCAGCCCCAGCATTTT. Protein product: CSARGGDSNQPQHF. The V gene is TRBV20-1, the J gene TRBJ1-5, with D possibly matching TRBD1 (6 bases). The CDR3 loop spans 14 amino acids. Germline V gene sequence: CDR1 DFQATT, CDR2 SNEGSKA (reference sequence). V lost 3 bases to trimming and J lost 0 bases, with 9 bases between them.

This clonotype has just a few counts. The chain uses TRBV7-6 and TRBJ2-2; no clear D. Germline V gene lookup returns CDR1 SGHVS and CDR2 FNYEAQ. CDR3 size: 16 residues. Trimming took 1 base from V and 0 from J, leaving 9 bases between them. The CDR3 coding sequence is TGTGCCAGCAGCTTAGACCCGTGGGCGAACACCGGGGAGCTGTTTTTT. It translates to CASSLDPWANTGELFF.

The sample holds a few counts of this clonotype. This rearrangement joins TRBV29-1 to TRBJ2-1; D remains ambiguous. Germline assignment: CDR1 SQVTM and CDR2 ANQGSEA. The V gene lost 4 bases and the J gene lost 4 bases, with 11 bases spanning the gap. The CDR3 runs 13 residues. CDR3 amino acids: CSVGESPYNEQFF. In nucleotides, the CDR3 is TGCAGCGTTGGAGAAAGTCCTTACAATGAGCAGTTCTTC.

V usage is TRBV6-2 or TRBV6-3 and J usage is TRBJ1-1; D unresolved. The CDR3 covers 11 residues. V was shortened by 10 bases and J by 5 bases, with 11 bases between the two germline ends. Germline lookup yields CDR1 MNHEY and CDR2 SVGEGT. Written as DNA, the CDR3 is TGTGCCACCACCCTTGGGACTGAAGCTTTCTTT. This gives the protein CATTLGTEAFF.

The table lists this clonotype with many counts. This sequence joins TRBV28 and TRBJ2-7, with D hard to call. Trimming shortened V by 8 bases and J by 0 bases, and 8 bases separated the two germline ends. Looked up from germline, CDR1 is MDHEN and CDR2 is SYDVKM. This CDR3 comprises 12 residues. The chain's CDR3 is CASGSGSYEQYF. CDR3 DNA sequence: TGTGCCAGCGGGTCGGGCTCCTACGAGCAGTACTTC. Supplemented by reference TRBV28 and TRBJ2-7, the full variable domain reads DVKVTQSSRYLVKRTGEKVFLECVQDMDHENMFWYRQDPGLGLRLIYFSYDVKMKEKGDIPEGYSVSREKKERFSLILESASTNQTSMYLCASGSGSYEQYFGPGTRLTVT.

This clonotype came up many times. The V gene is TRBV7-2, the J gene TRBJ1-3; tentative D call: TRBD1 (5 bases). Between the trimmed V and J ends, which lost 5 bases and 8 bases, there was a span of 13 bases. Germline assignment: CDR1 SGHTA and CDR2 FQGNSA. This CDR3 region has 13 residues. The CDR3 sequence is CASSLSRGDTIYF. The CDR3 coding sequence is TGTGCCAGCAGCCTCTCCCGAGGGGACACCATATATTTT.

CDR3 nucleotide sequence: TGTGCCAGCAGCCCGTCGGGGGAGACCCAGTACTTC. Residues: CASSPSGETQYF. The V call is TRBV6-1, the J call TRBJ2-5; tentative D call: TRBD2 (5 bases). Germline loops: CDR1 MNHNS, CDR2 SASEGT. V was trimmed by 6 bases and J by 5 bases, leaving 10 bases between them. This CDR3 has 12 residues.

The chain carries TRBV5-1 and TRBJ2-1; possible D gene TRBD2, 6 bases. Germline V gives CDR1 SGHRS, CDR2 YFSETQ. V was trimmed by 7 bases and J by 7 bases, leaving 12 bases between them. This CDR3 has 12 residues. As DNA, the CDR3 is TGCGCCAGCGGCACGACTAGTAATGAGCAGTTCTTC. This encodes CASGTTSNEQFF. The full variable domain, completed using reference TRBV5-1 and TRBJ2-1, is KAGVTQTPRYLIKTRGQQVTLSCSPISGHRSVSWYQQTPGQGLQFLFEYFSETQRNKGNFPGRFSGRQFSNSRSEMNVSTLELGDSALYLCASGTTSNEQFFGPGTRLTVL.

This rearrangement joins TRBV7-2 to TRBJ2-7, with 10 bases identical to TRBD2. There are 17 residues in the CDR3. The J segment lost 10 bases and the V segment lost 4 bases, leaving 19 bases of the junction unmatched. CDR1 SGHTA and CDR2 FQGNSA come from the germline V gene. The DNA of the CDR3 is TGTGCCAGCAGCTCCTCCCCCCAAGCGGGGGGGCTCTCCGGACAGTACTTC. Translated: CASSSSPQAGGLSGQYF.

A few counts support this clonotype. The V and J genes are TRBV28 and TRBJ1-4, with D possibly being TRBD1 (5 bases). The CDR3 covers 16 residues. Per germline, CDR1 MDHEN and CDR2 SYDVKM. V lost 1 base, J lost 8 bases, and 17 bases lay in between. CDR3 DNA sequence: TGTGCCAGCAGTTTATATCCGTCCGGGGGAGGGGAAAAACTGTTTTTT. This translates into CASSLYPSGGGEKLFF.

This clonotype has only a few counts. This chain joins TRBV9 and TRBJ2-1; 7 bases are shared with TRBD2. V was pared by 2 bases and J by 2 bases, with 4 bases of the junction left unmatched. From germline, CDR1 is SGDLS and CDR2 YYNGEE. This CDR3 is 15 amino acids long. CDR3 bases: TGTGCCAGCAGCGTCGGCGGGACTACCTACAATGAGCAGTTCTTC. It is translated as CASSVGGTTYNEQFF.

The chain couples TRBV7-9 to TRBJ1-6; D is unresolved. Germline V lookup: CDR1 SEHNR, CDR2 FQNEAQ (reference sequence). There are 13 residues in the CDR3. V lost 5 bases and J 6 bases, leaving 8 bases between the germline ends. The CDR3 DNA reads TGTGCCAGCAGCCCCGGGTCTAATTCACCCCTCCACTTT. It yields the protein CASSPGSNSPLHF.

The V call is TRBV11-2, the J call TRBJ2-4; the D is unclear. V was cut by 4 bases and J by 3 bases, with 10 bases left in between. Germline loops: CDR1 SGHAT, CDR2 FQNNGV. The CDR3 runs 14 residues. CDR3 nucleotides: TGTGCCAGCAGCTGGCCCAGATACAAAAACATTCAGTACTTC. Translating it yields CASSWPRYKNIQYF.

V gene TRBV5-1 combines with J gene TRBJ2-5; D gene unclear. The CDR3 contains 16 residues. Germline CDR1 reads SGHRS; CDR2 reads YFSETQ. Trimming shortened V by 0 bases and J by 4 bases, and 16 bases separated the two germline ends. CDR3 bases: TGCGCCAGCAGCTTGGCACCTTCTACGAGTGGAGAGACCCAGTACTTC. This gives the protein CASSLAPSTSGETQYF.

This chain links TRBV12-3 or TRBV12-4 with TRBJ2-5, with TRBD2 identical over 7 bases. The trim removed 1 base at V and 7 bases at J, leaving 3 bases unmatched. The CDR3 loop spans 13 amino acids. The DNA for the CDR3 is TGTGCCAGCAGTTTAGATGGGGAGGGGACCCAGTACTTC. Residues: CASSLDGEGTQYF.

This clonotype was counted between two and nine times. The J gene is TRBJ2-2, the V gene TRBV27; 9 nucleotides line up with TRBD1. The CDR3 is 14 residues long. The germline gives CDR1 MNHEY, CDR2 SMNVEV (reference sequence). Germline trimming cut 5 bases from V and 6 bases from J; bases unmatched to any gene: 4. CDR3 nucleotides: TGTGCCAGCAGTAGACAGGGGGTCCCCGGGGAGCTGTTTTTT. Protein product: CASSRQGVPGELFF.

This clonotype was picked up many times. The chain couples TRBV11-2 to TRBJ2-7; D not resolved. This CDR3 is 15 amino acids long. With 5 bases removed from V and 7 bases from J, the gap between germline ends came to 21 bases. The germline CDR1 and CDR2 sequences are SGHAT and FQNNGV. The DNA of the CDR3 is TGTGCCAGCAGCCCCCTCCATACCTCGGTTACAGAGCAGTACTTC. Translated, it gives CASSPLHTSVTEQYF.

The chain joins TRBV7-7 to TRBJ2-1; TRBD2 agrees at 7 bases. Looked up from germline, CDR1 is SSHAT and CDR2 is FNYEAQ (reference sequence). This CDR3 is 14 amino acids long. Trimming took 4 bases from V and 5 from J; bases not matched to a gene: 5. The CDR3 bases are TGTGCCAGCAGCTCCCTGGGAGGGAACAATGAGCAGTTCTTC. Its protein product is CASSSLGGNNEQFF.

Ten or more counts support this clonotype. The chain carries TRBV7-6 and TRBJ2-3; 9 bases line up with TRBD2. The junction had 7 bases not matched to a gene; V was cut back by 5 bases and J by 1 base. CDR1 and CDR2 (germline): SGHVS, FNYEAQ. The CDR3 extends over 16 amino acids. DNA of the CDR3: TGTGCCAGCAGCCGACTAGCGGAGGGGGGCACAGATACGCAGTATTTT. The encoded protein is CASSRLAEGGTDTQYF.

The chain employs TRBV11-3 and TRBJ2-5; 9 nucleotides align to TRBD2. Germline assignment: CDR1 SGHNT and CDR2 YENEEA. The CDR3 covers 16 residues. V shed 1 base, J shed 3 bases, and the junction held 6 bases outside the gene matches. The CDR3 is CASSLGQRGEEETQYF. DNA of the CDR3: TGTGCCAGCAGCTTAGGCCAGCGGGGGGAAGAAGAGACCCAGTACTTC.

This clonotype was counted between two and nine times. The chain is built from TRBV20-1 and TRBJ1-2; D unclear. This CDR3 has 12 residues. Trimming removed 3 bases from V and 4 bases from J, with 9 bases in between. From germline, CDR1 is DFQATT and CDR2 SNEGSKA (reference sequence). CDR3 in amino acids: CSASAWGYGYTF. DNA of the CDR3: TGCAGTGCTAGTGCTTGGGGCTATGGCTACACCTTC.

The V gene is TRBV7-8, the J gene TRBJ2-3, with TRBD2 as a possible D gene (5 bases). The V gene's germline CDR1 is SGHVS and CDR2 FQNEAQ. This CDR3 is built from 13 residues. V lost 5 bases and J lost 4, with 10 bases in between. CDR3 region: CASSLEGADTQYF. CDR3 DNA sequence: TGTGCCAGCAGCCTAGAGGGTGCAGATACGCAGTATTTT.

This clonotype was seen more than once but under ten times. The rearrangement uses TRBV20-1 and TRBJ1-3; D is possibly TRBD1 (6 bases). The CDR3 totals 17 residues. Germline V gene lookup returns CDR1 DFQATT and CDR2 SNEGSKA (reference sequence). The ends were cut back, 0 bases at V and 0 bases at J, with 15 bases in the middle. CDR3 residues: CSAREGAVRSSGNTIYF. Here the CDR3 DNA reads TGCAGTGCTAGAGAGGGGGCAGTCCGGAGCTCTGGAAACACCATATATTTT.